The source of this TCR beta chain is a study of blood T cells in healthy people across ages. Whole-study findings and limits: The fall in TCR beta diversity per million T cells was roughly linear with age. When set beside aged donors, long-lived donors presented more naive CD4+ cells and higher diversity.

The sample, about 9.2 milliliters of peripheral blood, was drawn from each donor. Germline V gene data show CDR1 as MNHEY and CDR2 as SMNVEV (reference sequence). The CDR3 extends over 15 amino acids. A sample-barcoded 5' primer and a J-beta primer mix were used in a second PCR of about 7 to 11 cycles. In TCRdb, the 5' RACE reads were re-called with MiXCR into one record per CDR3 protein. This sample has over a million distinct CDR3 sequences, with less than 50% found just once. In the case of this clonotype: Antigen: not known. Compared with germline, one end of the junction differs, possibly owing to a read error.

The sequence was collected from a woman in her fifties or sixties in good health. The chain recombines TRBV27 with TRBJ1-6; D might be TRBD1 (5 bases). The sequencing sample was made of blood. This CDR3 is CAGSIRERGSSPLHF. The CDR3 DNA follows: TGTGCCGGCAGTATCCGGGAGCGGGGGAGTTCACCCCTCCACTTT.